Each of the 14 T cell receptor beta chains below was sequenced from the same sample in a study of cytomegalovirus exposure and HLA in healthy donors. PCR employed 60 Vbeta and 13 Jbeta primers. Here immunoSEQ multiplex PCR was the method, and the copy in TCRdb shows in-frame clones only, minus some. The table lists about 160,000 clones, approximately 80% of them singletons. The sequencing sample was made of PBMCs. The origin of the receptors is a man aged 45-65 years in good health and CMV-seropositive.

The gene calls are TRBV6-6 and TRBJ1-1, with D maybe TRBD1 (5 bases). Looked up from germline, CDR1 is MNHNY and CDR2 is SVGAGI (reference sequence). The CDR3 contains 13 residues. V lost 6 bases, J lost 1 base, and 9 bases lay in between. Written as DNA, the CDR3 is TGTGCCAGCAGCCTCGGACAGAACACTGAAGCTTTCTTT. Its translation is CASSLGQNTEAFF.

The chain uses TRBV13 and TRBJ2-5, with 10 bases aligning to TRBD1. This CDR3 contains 17 residues. Per germline, CDR1 PRHDT and CDR2 FYEKMQ (reference sequence). V lost 5 bases and J lost 0; bases outside the gene matches: 9. CDR3 amino acids: CASSDRSGQGNQETQYF. In DNA form, the CDR3 reads TGTGCCAGCAGCGATCGTTCGGGACAGGGGAACCAAGAGACCCAGTACTTC.

In regard to this clone: At one boundary the junction diverges from the germline segment, which might be a read error. The chain is built from TRBV7-7 and TRBJ2-2; 7 bases line up with TRBD1. CDR1 SSHAT and CDR2 FNYEAQ come from the germline V gene (reference sequence). This CDR3 has 16 amino acids. The CDR3 coding sequence is TGTGCTAGCAGCTTAGTCGGGACAGAGAACACCGGGGAGCTGTTTTTT. It is translated as CASSLVGTENTGELFF.

This rearrangement joins TRBV30 to TRBJ2-3, with D perhaps TRBD1 (6 bases). This CDR3 is 12 amino acids long. Trimming stripped 1 base from V and 6 bases from J, with 8 bases between. CDR1 GTSNPN and CDR2 SVGIG come from the germline V gene (reference sequence). This CDR3 reads CAWSGGRDTQYF. CDR3 DNA: TGTGCCTGGAGTGGGGGGCGCGATACGCAGTATTTT. The full variable domain, with the rest looked up from reference TRBV30 and TRBJ2-3, is SQTIHQWPATLVQPVGSPLSLECTVEGTSNPNLYWYRQAAGRGLQLLFYSVGIGQISSEVPQNLSASRPQDRQFILSSKKLLLSDSGFYLCAWSGGRDTQYFGPGTRLTVL.

A remark on this clone: Germline is not matched at one junction end, which may reflect a read error. The chain employs TRBV28 and TRBJ2-1, with a tentative D call TRBD2 (6 bases). The CDR3 runs to 11 residues. Germline V gene lookup returns CDR1 MDHEN and CDR2 SYDVKM. The CDR3 nucleotides are TGTGCCAGCAGTTTGACCCGGGAGCGGTTCTTC. It translates to CASSLTRERFF.

Comments on this clone: Sequence at one end of the junction differs from germline and may be a read error. This rearrangement joins TRBV7-9 to TRBJ2-5, with 13 nucleotides matching TRBD2. CDR3 length: 16 residues. Looked up from germline, CDR1 is SEHNR and CDR2 is FQNEAQ (reference sequence). In DNA form, the CDR3 reads TGTTCCAGCAGCGCGCCACTAGCGGGGGGGGGAGAGACCCAGTACTTC. Protein sequence: CSSSAPLAGGGETQYF.

This chain links TRBV2 with TRBJ1-5; weak D call: TRBD1 (6 bases). Germline CDR1 reads SNHLY; CDR2 reads FYNNEI. Trimming left V 4 bases short and J 2 bases short, with 12 bases between. The CDR3 has 15 residues. CDR3 bases: TGTGCCAGCAGTGTCGGGGCAGGGGGCAATCAGCCCCAGCATTTT. It codes for CASSVGAGGNQPQHF.

This chain uses TRBV6-5 with TRBJ2-1; D possibly corresponds to TRBD1 (5 bases). V was trimmed by 0 bases and J by 0 bases, leaving 6 bases between them. The CDR3 has 15 residues. CDR1 and CDR2 (germline): MNHEY, SVGAGI. The CDR3 spells CASSYSQGSYNEQFF. The CDR3 DNA reads as TGTGCCAGCAGTTACTCCCAGGGCTCCTACAATGAGCAGTTCTTC.

This chain connects TRBV27 to TRBJ1-1; D is uncertain. Trimming shortened V by 3 bases and J by 1 base, and 12 bases separated the two germline ends. This CDR3 is 15 amino acids long. Germline loops: CDR1 MNHEY, CDR2 SMNVEV (reference sequence). The CDR3 region is CASSFYAGANTEAFF. The CDR3, as DNA: TGTGCCAGCAGTTTCTATGCAGGCGCGAACACTGAAGCTTTCTTT.

This clone was observed a few times. The chain uses TRBV4-3 and TRBJ2-1; TRBD2 matches at 8 bases. Germline V gives CDR1 LGHNA, CDR2 YSLEER. Germline trimming cut 0 bases from V and 3 bases from J; bases unmatched to any gene: 7. The CDR3 length is 17 residues. CDR3 in amino acids: CASSQDPAGDGYNEQFF. CDR3 sequence (DNA): TGCGCCAGCAGCCAAGATCCAGCGGGAGATGGCTACAATGAGCAGTTCTTC.

The chain is built from TRBV5-6 and TRBJ2-5; 8 nucleotides align to TRBD2. The V gene's germline CDR1 is SGHDT and CDR2 YYEEEE. The J segment lost 5 bases and the V segment lost 4 bases, leaving 7 bases of the junction unmatched. The CDR3 totals 14 residues. CDR3 residues: CASSPGTSDETQYF. The CDR3, as DNA: TGTGCCAGCAGCCCCGGGACTAGTGATGAGACCCAGTACTTC. Full variable domain (outside the CDR3, taken from reference TRBV5-6 and TRBJ2-5): DAGVTQSPTHLIKTRGQQVTLRCSPKSGHDTVSWYQQALGQGPQFIFQYYEEEERQRGNFPDRFSGHQFPNYSSELNVNALLLGDSALYLCASSPGTSDETQYFGPGTRLLVL.

The chain couples TRBV19 to TRBJ1-1; D is unresolved. Per germline, CDR1 LNHDA and CDR2 SQIVND (reference sequence). Between the trimmed V and J ends, which lost 4 bases and 3 bases, there was a span of 9 bases. The CDR3 runs to 13 residues. CDR3 region: CASSKGEYTEAFF. The CDR3 nucleotides are TGTGCCAGTAGTAAAGGAGAATACACTGAAGCTTTCTTT.

Turning to this clone: Other nucleotide sequences from this sample produce the same CDR3. The chain carries TRBV5-1 and TRBJ2-7; the D is unclear. V was cut by 0 bases and J by 0 bases, with 7 bases left in between. CDR3 length: 14 residues. Germline values: CDR1 SGHRS, CDR2 YFSETQ. CDR3 in DNA: TGCGCCAGCAGCTTGGTTGGCGGCTCCTACGAGCAGTACTTC. Its protein product is CASSLVGGSYEQYF.

There are a few counts of this clone. The V and J genes are TRBV29-1 and TRBJ2-5, with D possibly TRBD1 on 5 matching bases. The germline V and J ends were trimmed by 5 bases and 4 bases, with 11 bases remaining between them. Germline CDR1 SQVTM, CDR2 ANQGSEA. The CDR3 extends over 12 amino acids. CDR3 protein: CSVSGLGETQYF. The CDR3 bases are TGCAGCGTTTCAGGGCTTGGAGAGACCCAGTACTTC.